This T cell receptor (beta chain) was sequenced for a study of blood T cell repertoires in COVID-19. Study-level background: Specimens from acute and convalescent COVID-19 originated in the United States, Italy and Spain. Sources were T cells, B-cell-depleted T cells, or PBMCs; the material itself was cDNA or gDNA.

The CDR3 extends over 15 amino acids. The V end was cut by 0 bases, the J end by 9 bases, with 14 bases between. CDR1 and CDR2 (germline): LGHDT, YNNKEL (reference sequence). In the source study's methods: Scientists estimated how many nucleated cells there were by amplifying reference gene primers. TCRdb's table, derived via immunoSEQ multiplex PCR, lists solely in-frame clones and lacks some. The V and J calls and the clone size are those of that table, but D and trimming were determined from the DNA. Of 70,000 to 95,000 clones in the sample, almost 85% are singletons; the top ten hold around a fifth.

V gene TRBV3-1 (or the pseudogene TRBV3-2) combines with J gene TRBJ1-4; D may be TRBD1 (5 bases). The TCR was taken from a human donor in a cohort sampled during active COVID-19. The source material was peripheral blood. The CDR3 DNA reads as TGTGCCAGCAGCCAAGATACCGGTGACAGAAAAAAACTGTTTTTT. Its protein is CASSQDTGDRKKLFF.